This T cell receptor beta chain was recorded in a study of T cells after yellow fever vaccination. Study findings and constraints: Subsequent to the booster, the majority of primary-vaccination clones reappeared (around 97% CD4, 88% CD8). Repertoires obtained by FACS sorting could include abundant clonotypes that entered as contaminants from the bulk population.

The germline V gene encodes CDR1 MNHNS and CDR2 SASEGT. The V gene lost 6 bases and the J gene lost 5 bases, with 11 bases spanning the gap. The CDR3 totals 14 residues. In making TCR cDNA, 5'RACE template switching added a universal primer site and UMIs to it. In TCRdb, the 5' RACE reads were re-called with MiXCR into one record per CDR3 protein. The sample gives approximately 300,000 distinct CDR3 sequences, about 9.5% of which show up once; around 17% is in the top ten. With regard to this clonotype: Antigen: not known.

This TCR derives from a young man who received the YFV17D yellow fever vaccine. The chain links TRBV6-1 to TRBJ2-6; perhaps TRBD2 as D (7 bases). The sequences come from PBMCs, collected on the day of the first yellow fever vaccination. In DNA, the CDR3 is TGTGCCAGCAGCACAGGGACTAGGGCCAACGTCCTGACTTTC. It specifies CASSTGTRANVLTF.